Following are 30 T cell receptor beta chains from one sample sequenced in a study of patients and donors after allogeneic stem cell transplantation. From the RT-PCR reads, TCRdb called clonotypes with MiXCR, one entry per CDR3 protein. The sample holds about 230,000 distinct CDR3 sequences; around 14% are singletons and the top ten take around 10%. The material sequenced was blood, either unsorted or a sorted T cell fraction (not recorded which). These TCRs come from a human donor who was either an allogeneic HSCT recipient or a stem cell or donor lymphocyte infusion donor (not recorded which). It is not recorded whose cells these are; they may come from a transplant donor.

Only a few counts were recorded for this clonotype. The chain couples TRBV4-2 to TRBJ2-7; D may be TRBD2 (5 bases). Trimming pared 0 bases from V and 0 bases from J, leaving 9 bases between. This CDR3 region has 15 residues. Germline CDR1 and CDR2: LGHNA and YNFKEQ. This chain's CDR3 is CASSQDLAGSYEQYF. The CDR3 DNA reads TGTGCCAGCAGCCAAGACCTAGCAGGCTCCTACGAGCAGTACTTC.

The chain recombines TRBV10-3 with TRBJ2-1; 7 bases fit TRBD2. The germline gives CDR1 ENHRY, CDR2 SYGVKD. The V and J ends lost 4 bases and 7 bases, in that order; junction bases with no gene match: 16. The CDR3 consists of 17 residues. CDR3 DNA: TGTGCCATCAGTGCACCTTTGCAGATCCTGGGGGGGAATGAGCAGTTCTTC. It yields the protein CAISAPLQILGGNEQFF.

The V call is TRBV6-1, the J call TRBJ1-4; TRBD1 is a possible D gene (6 bases). V lost 4 bases, J lost 5 bases, and 14 bases lay in between. The CDR3 consists of 15 residues. The germline gives CDR1 MNHNS, CDR2 SASEGT. For the CDR3, the DNA is TGTGCCAGCAGTGGACCGGGACAAAAGAATGAAAAACTGTTTTTT. Its protein product is CASSGPGQKNEKLFF.

The rearrangement joins TRBV13 to TRBJ2-7; TRBD2 aligns across 7 bases. CDR1 and CDR2 (germline): PRHDT, FYEKMQ (reference sequence). After removal of 1 base from V and 7 bases from J, the junction contained 10 bases not matched to a gene. This CDR3 comprises 15 residues. The CDR3 spells CASSLVGWEGGEQYF. The CDR3 DNA reads as TGTGCCAGCAGCTTAGTTGGCTGGGAGGGAGGAGAGCAGTACTTC.

The chain employs TRBV20-1 and TRBJ1-2; tentatively, D is TRBD1 (6 bases). This CDR3 is built from 14 residues. From germline, CDR1 is DFQATT and CDR2 SNEGSKA (reference sequence). V lost 8 bases to trimming and J lost 1 base, with 17 bases between them. The CDR3, as DNA: TGCAGTACCCTGAGGGGGGGGAATAACTATGGCTACACCTTC. It is translated as CSTLRGGNNYGYTF.

Many counts were recorded for this clonotype. The V gene is TRBV9, the J gene TRBJ1-1; TRBD1 might be the D (5 bases). Trimming removed 0 bases at V and 6 bases at J, with 15 bases between. This CDR3 comprises 15 residues. The V gene's germline CDR1 is SGDLS and CDR2 YYNGEE. The CDR3 spells CASSVAPTKGAEAFF. DNA of the CDR3: TGTGCCAGCAGCGTAGCCCCAACCAAAGGGGCTGAAGCTTTCTTT.

The V gene is TRBV20-1, the J gene TRBJ2-5, with 7 bases fitting TRBD2. Germline CDR1 is DFQATT and CDR2 is SNEGSKA (reference sequence). V lost 1 base to trimming and J lost 5 bases; unmatched junction nucleotides: 4. This CDR3 contains 13 residues. The CDR3 nucleotides are TGCAGTGCTAGAGTTGGCGGGAGTGAGACCCAGTACTTC. This sequence encodes CSARVGGSETQYF.

Many counts were recorded for this clonotype. The chain recombines TRBV12-3 or TRBV12-4 with TRBJ1-1; a possible D gene is TRBD1 (5 bases). V shed 6 bases and J shed 0 bases, with 11 bases lying between them. The CDR3 length is 14 residues. CDR3: CASSPGGMNTEAFF. CDR3 DNA: TGTGCCAGCAGCCCCGGGGGGATGAACACTGAAGCTTTCTTT.

This clonotype was found a few times. V and J are TRBV5-5 and TRBJ2-6; D possibly corresponds to TRBD1 (6 bases). Trimming removed 0 bases at V and 1 base at J, with 11 bases between. CDR3 size: 17 residues. The germline gives CDR1 SGHKS, CDR2 YYEKEE (reference sequence). The CDR3 DNA follows: TGTGCCAGCAGCTTGGGGACAGTGGTATCTGGGGCCAACGTCCTGACTTTC. The encoded protein is CASSLGTVVSGANVLTF. Full variable domain (missing parts from reference TRBV5-5 and TRBJ2-6): DAGVTQSPTHLIKTRGQQVTLRCSPISGHKSVSWYQQVLGQGPQFIFQYYEKEERGRGNFPDRFSARQFPNYSSELNVNALLLGDSALYLCASSLGTVVSGANVLTFGAGSRLTVL.

The chain has TRBV3-1 and TRBJ2-5, with 11 bases matching TRBD2. Germline values: CDR1 LGHDT, CDR2 YNNKEL (reference sequence). V was pared by 5 bases and J by 5 bases, with 7 bases of the junction left unmatched. CDR3 length: 15 residues. The chain's CDR3 is CASSTRTSGLETQYF. CDR3 nucleotide sequence: TGTGCCAGCAGCACCCGGACTAGCGGGTTGGAGACCCAGTACTTC.

This clonotype was seen ten or more times. This chain connects TRBV12-3 or TRBV12-4 to TRBJ2-3; 10 bases are shared with TRBD2. The V gene end was trimmed by 1 base and the J gene end by 8 bases; junction bases not matched to a gene: 9. The CDR3 has 16 residues. The CDR3, as DNA: TGTGCCAGCAGTTTAGGGGCTAGCGGGGGCATGGGTACGCAGTATTTT. Translated: CASSLGASGGMGTQYF.

This clonotype turned up a few times. The chain recombines TRBV24-1 with TRBJ1-2, with D uncertain. The V end was cut by 6 bases, the J end by 5 bases, with 9 bases between. The CDR3 spans 12 residues. Germline values: CDR1 KGHDR, CDR2 SFDVKD. CDR3 nucleotides: TGTGCCACCAGTATTAGTGGATATGGCTACACCTTC. This gives the protein CATSISGYGYTF.

At least ten counts were recorded for this clonotype. The chain employs TRBV30 and TRBJ2-1, with 10 bases matching TRBD1. From germline, CDR1 is GTSNPN and CDR2 SVGIG (reference sequence). Trimming took 3 bases from V and 4 from J; bases not matched to a gene: 3. The CDR3 sequence is 14 residues long. The CDR3 loop is CAWRGQGQYNEQFF. CDR3 coding DNA: TGTGCCTGGAGGGGACAGGGGCAGTACAATGAGCAGTTCTTC.

V and J are TRBV19 and TRBJ1-2; 8 bases are shared with TRBD1. Germline V gene data show CDR1 as LNHDA and CDR2 as SQIVND (reference sequence). The CDR3 sequence is 14 residues long. V dropped 2 bases and J dropped 7; count of bases not matched to a gene: 6. CDR3 in amino acids: CASSIRDRSLGYTF. In nucleotides, the CDR3 is TGTGCCAGTAGTATACGGGACAGGTCACTTGGCTACACCTTC.

This clonotype was detected only once. V and J are TRBV4-1 and TRBJ1-2; TRBD1 might be the D (5 bases). Per the germline V gene, CDR1 is MGHRA and CDR2 is YSYEKL. There are 13 residues in the CDR3. V lost 1 base and J lost 8, with 11 bases in between. CDR3 DNA sequence: TGCGCCAGCAGCCAAGTAGGGGTTAAGGGCTACACCTTC. This encodes CASSQVGVKGYTF.

This clonotype was seen at least ten times. The V call is TRBV30, the J call TRBJ1-2; D call uncertain. The germline V and J ends were trimmed by 0 bases and 10 bases, with 15 bases remaining between them. The CDR3 extends over 13 amino acids. Germline CDR1 is GTSNPN and CDR2 is SVGIG (reference sequence). CDR3 sequence: CAWSVRQSEAYTF. The CDR3 nucleotides read TGTGCCTGGAGTGTACGCCAGTCCGAGGCCTACACCTTC.

This clonotype was detected only a few times. V usage is TRBV6-1 and J usage is TRBJ1-5; D might be TRBD1 (5 bases). Trimming pared 8 bases from V and 4 bases from J, leaving 12 bases between. CDR1 is MNHNS, CDR2 SASEGT, per germline. The CDR3 consists of 13 residues. The CDR3 nucleotides are TGTGCCAGCGAAACCCAGGGTAATCAGCCCCAGCATTTT. Translation: CASETQGNQPQHF.

The rearrangement links TRBV12-3 or TRBV12-4 to TRBJ2-6; 7 bases align to TRBD1. Losses at the gene ends were 6 bases for V and 0 bases for J; bases not matched to a gene: 14. CDR3 length: 19 residues. This CDR3 is CASRPNNGTASSGANVLTF. The CDR3 nucleotides are TGTGCCAGCAGACCTAATAATGGGACAGCCTCCTCTGGGGCCAACGTCCTGACTTTC.

The chain carries TRBV20-1 and TRBJ1-3; D gene uncertain. The V end was cut by 2 bases, the J end by 0 bases, with 2 bases between. The length of the CDR3 is 12 residues. Germline V CDR1 and CDR2: DFQATT, SNEGSKA (reference sequence). The CDR3 coding sequence is TGCAGTGCTAGAACCTCTGGAAACACCATATATTTT. It is translated as CSARTSGNTIYF.

This clonotype was seen a few times. The CDR3 sequence is CASRHHPGLAGDEQFF. CDR3 coding DNA: TGCGCCAGCAGACACCATCCGGGACTAGCGGGAGATGAGCAGTTCTTC. The V call is TRBV10-2, the J call TRBJ2-1; 14 bases are shared with TRBD2. The CDR3 is made up of 16 amino acids. The ends lost 6 bases at V and 8 bases at J; junction bases unmatched: 9. Per the germline V gene, CDR1 is WSHSY and CDR2 is SAAADI.

In this sample, this clonotype turned up a few times. The chain couples TRBV4-1 to TRBJ2-7; 7 positions match TRBD1. The germline V gene encodes CDR1 MGHRA and CDR2 YSYEKL. The junction had 8 bases not matched to a gene; V was cut back by 3 bases and J by 6 bases. This CDR3 is built from 14 residues. DNA for the CDR3: TGCGCCAGCAGCCAGCTGCAGGGGGAGAGCGAGCAGTACTTC. The encoded protein is CASSQLQGESEQYF.

The V and J genes are TRBV7-2 and TRBJ1-2; D gene uncertain. The ends were cut back, 6 bases at V and 4 bases at J, with 15 bases in the middle. The length of the CDR3 is 14 residues. Germline CDR1 and CDR2: SGHTA and FQGNSA. CDR3 coding DNA: TGTGCCAGCAGACAGCCCACGATGGGCTATGGCTACACCTTC. Translating gives CASRQPTMGYGYTF.

This chain connects TRBV19 to TRBJ2-7; TRBD2 aligns across 9 bases. CDR1 is LNHDA, CDR2 SQIVND, per germline (reference sequence). V lost 2 bases, J lost 3 bases, and 5 bases stayed unmatched. This CDR3 is 15 amino acids long. The DNA for the CDR3 is TGTGCCAGTAGTATATCTCCTAGCGGGAACTACGAGCAGTACTTC. Translation: CASSISPSGNYEQYF.

This clonotype was observed at least ten times. The rearrangement links TRBV20-1 to TRBJ1-1, with 7 nucleotides matching TRBD1. Unmatched junction bases numbered 7, after V lost 4 bases and J lost 8 bases. The CDR3 has 12 residues. From germline, CDR1 is DFQATT and CDR2 SNEGSKA (reference sequence). For the CDR3, the DNA is TGCAGTGCTAAAACCGGGACAGCAGAAGCTTTCTTT. Protein: CSAKTGTAEAFF.

This clonotype was recorded many times. J is TRBJ2-5 and V is TRBV5-4; TRBD1 aligns across 7 bases. This CDR3 region has 14 residues. Trimming took 3 bases from V and 5 from J; bases not matched to a gene: 7. Germline CDR1 SGHNT, CDR2 YYREEE (reference sequence). CDR3 in DNA: TGTGCCAGCAGCTCCAGGGGGTCCTGGGAGACCCAGTACTTC. Its translation: CASSSRGSWETQYF.

The chain uses TRBV12-3 or TRBV12-4 and TRBJ1-3, with D perhaps TRBD1 (5 bases). The CDR3 is made up of 13 amino acids. V lost 8 bases to trimming and J lost 5 bases, with 13 bases between them. CDR3 sequence reads: CASRPDSRNTIYF. The CDR3 bases are TGTGCCAGCCGTCCCGACAGCCGAAACACCATATATTTT.

The J gene is TRBJ2-1, the V gene TRBV4-3; unclear D gene. V gave up 4 bases and J gave up 9 bases, with 16 bases separating them. The CDR3 runs to 14 residues. Germline V gene lookup returns CDR1 LGHNA and CDR2 YSLEER. In DNA form, the CDR3 reads TGCGCCAGCAGCCTATCTAATTGGGCTGGTGAGCAGTTCTTC. Its translation: CASSLSNWAGEQFF.

V usage is TRBV6-2 or TRBV6-3 and J usage is TRBJ2-3; 14 bases are a match to TRBD2. V was pared by 8 bases and J by 4 bases, with 11 bases of the junction left unmatched. Germline-derived CDR1 and CDR2 are MNHEY and SVGEGT. The CDR3 is made up of 17 amino acids. The CDR3 region has the DNA TGTGCCAGCCTACCTTCGGGACTAGCGGGAGTGTCAGATACGCAGTATTTT. This encodes CASLPSGLAGVSDTQYF.

V gene TRBV29-1 combines with J gene TRBJ1-2, with 10 bases matching TRBD1. Germline CDR1 reads SQVTM; CDR2 reads ANQGSEA. With 7 bases clipped from V and 2 bases from J, the junction kept 7 bases outside the gene matches. The CDR3 consists of 14 residues. CDR3 nucleotide sequence: TGCAGCGCCCCGGACAGGGGGGAAAACTATGGCTACACCTTC. Translation gives CSAPDRGENYGYTF.

This clonotype occurred a few times. The chain combines TRBV11-2 with TRBJ1-5, with 7 nucleotides matching TRBD1. CDR3 length: 13 amino acids. Germline values: CDR1 SGHAT, CDR2 FQNNGV. J lost 9 bases, V lost 1 base, and 3 bases had no gene match. DNA of the CDR3: TGTGCCAGCAGCTTAGGGGACAGTCGGCCCCAGCATTTT. Amino acids: CASSLGDSRPQHF.